This T cell receptor beta chain was recorded in a study of identical twins. Overall study findings and caveats: For out-of-frame alpha sequences shared by twins, low generation probability was in excess.

This clonotype was observed a few times. What it binds is not known. TCRdb analysed the 5' RACE reads with MiXCR anew, one entry per CDR3 protein. The sample shows about 220,000 distinct CDR3 sequences, 6% to 8.5% of them seen only once. This CDR3 is 15 amino acids long. Per germline, CDR1 LGHDT and CDR2 YNNKEL (reference sequence). Trimming shortened V by 0 bases and J by 6 bases, and 12 bases separated the two germline ends. A further study also used this sample, focusing on yellow fever vaccine responses in identical twins.

The chain has TRBV3-1 and TRBJ2-4, with D hard to call. This sequence was found in a woman aged 18-29 years in good health. The sequenced sample was CD8+ T cells sorted from blood. Written as DNA, the CDR3 is TGTGCCAGCAGCCAAGATCAGGTAGTTCCAAACATTCAGTACTTC. Its translation is CASSQDQVVPNIQYF.